These T cell receptor beta chains were read from a single sample in a study of cytomegalovirus exposure and HLA in healthy donors. Libraries were prepared by immunoSEQ multiplex PCR; TCRdb keeps only in-frame clonotypes and omits some of them. In all, the sample yields 95,000 to 110,000 clones. The material sequenced was PBMCs. The receptors derive from a man between 40 and 49 years old in good health and CMV-seronegative. Each CDR3 is given with its conserved first and last residue. D genes are given only for firm matches.

TRBV7-9	.	TRBJ2-3	17	CASSFLSQTLGTDTQYF	TGTGCCAGCAGCTTTCTGTCTCAGACTCTAGGCACAGATACGCAGTATTTT
TRBV7-8	.	TRBJ1-1	14	CASSFTGFVTEAFF	TGTGCCAGCAGCTTCACAGGGTTTGTAACTGAAGCTTTCTTT
TRBV9	.	TRBJ2-3	14	CASSSTGGTDTQYF	TGTGCCAGCAGTTCCACCGGGGGCACAGATACGCAGTATTTT
TRBV7-2	.	TRBJ1-1	14	CASSLKGRDGRRFF	TGTGCCAGCAGCTTAAAAGGCCGAGACGGACGGAGGTTCTTT
TRBV7-9	.	TRBJ2-4	11	CASTEGTVQYF	TGTGCCAGCACGGAGGGGACAGTTCAGTACTTC
TRBV27	.	TRBJ2-4	11	CASSSRSIQYF	TGTGCCAGCAGCTCTCGCAGCATTCAGTACTTC
TRBV28	.	TRBJ1-4	13	CASSSPQPGKLFF	TGTGCCAGCAGTAGCCCCCAACCGGGAAAACTGTTTTTT
TRBV10-2	.	TRBJ2-5	16	CASSGSGTSYQETQYF	TGCGCCAGCAGTGGTAGCGGCACGTCGTACCAAGAGACCCAGTACTTC
TRBV18	.	TRBJ2-5	13	CASSGDTRETQYF	TGTGCCAGCTCCGGGGACACGCGAGAGACCCAGTACTTC
TRBV6-1	TRBD1	TRBJ1-5	17	CASSEGWGRGVFQPQHF	TGTGCCAGCAGTGAAGGGTGGGGCAGGGGGGTTTTTCAGCCCCAGCATTTT
TRBV10-1	.	TRBJ1-1	14	CASSESAGGPKAFF	TGCGCCAGCAGTGAGTCAGCCGGGGGGCCCAAAGCTTTCTTT
TRBV7-9	.	TRBJ1-1	14	CASSLSPPDTEAFF	TGTGCCAGCAGCTTAAGCCCCCCCGACACTGAAGCTTTCTTT
TRBV5-1	.	TRBJ1-1	14	CASSSQTGNTEAFF	TGCGCCAGCAGCAGCCAGACAGGAAACACTGAAGCTTTCTTT
TRBV19	.	TRBJ2-2	13	CASSSILTGELFF	TGTGCCAGTAGTTCTATCCTGACCGGGGAGCTGTTTTTT
TRBV2	.	TRBJ2-7	13	CASSRAFGYEQYF	TGTGCCAGCAGTCGAGCCTTCGGCTACGAGCAGTACTTC
TRBV5-1	TRBD1	TRBJ1-5	14	CASSLGQGLGPQHF	TGCGCCAGCAGCTTGGGACAGGGCCTAGGGCCCCAGCATTTT